This TCR beta chain was retrieved from a study of post-analysis software for immune sequencing data. As regards this clonotype: The antigen is undetermined.

Germline V lookup: CDR1 ENHRY, CDR2 SYGVKD. CDR3 size: 14 residues. J lost 3 bases, V lost 6 bases, and 5 bases had no gene match. The TCR beta cDNA libraries contained unique molecular identifiers. Via MiXCR, TCRdb re-called the PCR reads, giving one row per CDR3 protein. The table has some 690,000 distinct CDR3 sequences, 25% to 30% seen once. Study outcomes and limitations: Pronounced co-clustering by F measure was evident among identically batched samples. Patients used roughly five TRBV segments, including TRBV5-6, TRBV5-1 and TRBV20-1, more often than controls. Multiple sclerosis was associated with a significant reduction in normalized Chao1 diversity relative to controls.

The source of this sequence is a girl aged 10-17 years with multiple sclerosis. Specimen: blood. J is TRBJ2-1 and V is TRBV10-3; 7 nucleotides match TRBD1. CDR3 nucleotide sequence: TGTGCCATCAGGGCCGGGACAGACTACAATGAGCAGTTCTTC. This translates into CAIRAGTDYNEQFF.